This T cell receptor beta chain is from a study of CXCR3-negative and CXCR3-positive naive CD8 T cells. Across the whole study: For each library, about 1.5 +/- 0.3 million TRB reads were obtained, about 140 million in total. The study, taken as a whole, reports: Memory cells differed in TRBV-TRBJ usage, but naive CXCR3-negative and CXCR3-positive cells had similar usage. The study found CXCR3 expression partially decreased after cryopreservation and ran most assays on fresh PBMCs.

Triplicate sorting captured approximately 300,000 cells each from every CD8+ T cell subset. Concerning this clonotype itself: The target antigen is unknown.

The study made its TRB cDNA libraries by 5' RACE, adding UMI labels. TCRdb re-called the 5' RACE reads and shows each CDR3 protein once, DNA omitted. The table gives about 28,000 distinct CDR3 sequences; the top ten clones make up 10% of it. This CDR3 spans 12 amino acids. The source of this sequence is a human donor in good health. Some clones in this sample may be carry-over from other donors' samples. Sample: memory CD8+ T cells from blood. J is TRBJ1-2 and V is TRBV12-3 or TRBV12-4. The CDR3 loop reads CASSLAQPFKTF.